These 2 T cell receptor beta chains were sequenced from one sample in a study of blood T cells in healthy people across ages. Primers used in a second PCR of roughly 6 to 11 cycles were a sample-barcoded 5' primer and a J-beta primer mix. In TCRdb, the 5' RACE reads were re-called with MiXCR into one record per CDR3 protein. Among about 800,000 distinct CDR3 sequences listed, approximately 25% were seen once. These data are also associated with another study on T cells of mothers and their children.

What was sequenced was blood. Receptor source: a boy aged 10-17 years in good health.

The chain carries TRBV6-5 and TRBJ2-5; no firm D call. This CDR3 contains 15 residues. The V end lost 0 bases, the J end lost 1 base, and 9 bases lay between the germline ends. Germline V gene sequence: CDR1 MNHEY, CDR2 SVGAGI. CDR3 region: CASSYSMWTQETQYF. CDR3 DNA: TGTGCCAGCAGTTACTCGATGTGGACCCAAGAGACCCAGTACTTC.

This clonotype was found a few times. This chain uses TRBV20-1 with TRBJ2-7; D gene ambiguous. Deletions cut 2 bases from V and 5 bases from J, with 13 bases between. Looked up from germline, CDR1 is DFQATT and CDR2 is SNEGSKA (reference sequence). The CDR3 contains 13 residues. In nucleotides, the CDR3 is TGCAGTGCTAGACGTGGGATAGAAAACGAGCAGTACTTC. It translates to CSARRGIENEQYF.